This T cell receptor beta chain was sequenced during a study of shared clonotypes between healthy human individuals (dated by TCRdb to the early 2020s). Background on the whole study: A couple of women and a few men aged 18 to 49 years were included in the cohort. Per donor, three plates each were used for CD4 naive and CD4 memory, two for CD8 naive, and one for CD8 memory. To estimate repertoire size and how much clonotypes are shared between individuals, the study performed deep sequencing of blood TCR repertoires from a few healthy adults. To increase sequencing depth and limit assay-specific biases, different laboratories used diverse techniques to prepare libraries and sequence TCR repertoires. Each donor's leukapheresis produced roughly between roughly 0.9 and 9 billion PBMCs.

Using the deep immunoSEQ assay, TCR CDR3 regions were amplified from genomic DNA by multiplex PCR. Extracted genomic DNA from each cell subset was spread evenly across all wells of several immunoSEQ 96-well plates, with each plate serving as a replicate. For sorted subsets, each replicate PCR was loaded with about 0.2 ug genomic DNA, equivalent to 25,000 to 30,000 T cell genomes. Purified libraries were quantified with a Qubit 3.0 fluorometer, sized on a Bioanalyzer 2100, and re-quantified with the KAPA Library Quantification kit. Every immunoSEQ 96-well plate was sequenced on a dedicated single-read 150-cycle Illumina NextSeq 550 flow cell. In the paper's pipeline: Because the immunoSEQ output held only junctional sequences and lacked quality scores, the filtering could not match the filtering applied to full-length reads. To assign V/J genes and CDR3, sequences were annotated against IMGT germline references using PyIR, a Python wrapper for IgBLAST v1.9. Reads with weak V/J assignments (E-value above 1e-6), missing CDR3, stop codons, out-of-frame junctions, or ambiguous translated residues were removed. A V3J clonotype was defined by an identical inferred V gene, J gene, and CDR3 amino acid sequence. The percentage overlap between two repertoires was calculated by dividing the number of shared unique clonotypes by the size of the smaller repertoire. Repertoire richness was assessed with RTK rarefaction, the Chao1 estimator, and Recon v2.1 estimates of unobserved clonotypes. Generation probabilities were computed with OLGA for all TCRbeta clonotypes obtained by the gDNA method from four donors. Drawn from immuneACCESS, this table holds only the in-frame rearrangements with V and J called that TCRdb kept. Clones are partly lost; checked studies trace under half to an unresolved V gene and leave the rest unexplained. The DNA was the basis for D and trimming; V, J and clone size are from that table. The sample has more than 850,000 clones on record, around 78% of them singletons. The top ten constitute 0.5% to 0.6% of the sample.

Results and caveats for the whole study, not just this receptor: Compared with non-shared clonotypes, clonotypes shared by all four sorted-subset donors had higher generation probabilities. Incomplete sequencing was indicated by rarefaction of sorted-subset datasets, despite the large sequencing depth. When a handful of donors were compared, the shared fraction of clonotypes was about 5.5% for naive CD4, 3.5% to 4% for naive CD8, roughly 2.5% for memory CD4, and roughly 0.43% for memory CD8. Pairwise subsampling led to the expectation that sequencing depth would affect the degree of clonotype sharing among donors. Because the study included only a small number of donors, the genetic and exposure-history diversity represented was limited. Naive subsets generally had larger estimated clonotype richness than memory subsets. Sampling was restricted to blood, and TCR repertoires in tissues likely differ from the TCR repertoires found in blood.

Donors were healthy HIV-negative adults with no recently reported acute infections or vaccinations. All donors were Caucasian adults living in Nashville, Tennessee, USA. Magnetic negative selection was used to enrich CD4+ T cells, after which naive cells were positively selected on CD45RA and the negative fraction became the memory subset. Blood was collected by leukapheresis, and PBMCs were isolated by Ficoll-Histopaque density gradient centrifugation and then cryopreserved in liquid nitrogen vapor phase. Purity and quantity of every magnetically sorted T cell population were checked by analytical flow cytometry. Each sorted fraction had its genomic DNA isolated and then quantified by UV absorbance on a Nanodrop 2000c. This clone occurred once. Its antigen is not yet known. No quality values exist for individual bases; no much larger clone is one base distant. CDR1 WSHSY and CDR2 SAAADI were looked up in the germline V gene. Germline trimming amounts to 7 bases on V and 2 bases on J, with 7 as the count of junction bases outside the gene matches. Taken from cysteine to phenylalanine, the CDR3 has 16 residues. The only DNA kept is the CDR3, 48 bases in frame from the first base.

This receptor was identified in a young man in good health. Some clones in this sample may be carry-over from other donors' samples. The chain is encoded by TRBV10-2 joined to TRBJ2-1; 11 central nucleotides agree with TRBD2. Material for sequencing was memory CD4+ T cells from PBMCs. The cell subset or site label here, explained by the study, means: CD45RA-negative fraction. This receptor carries the CDR3 CASKDSGRGPYNEQFF. The nucleotide sequence reads TGCGCCAGCAAAGATAGCGGGAGGGGCCCCTACAATGAGCAGTTCTTC.